A single sample is the source of the 13 T cell receptor beta chains below, sequenced in a study of PD-1 blockade in classical Hodgkin lymphoma. Indicated time point: cycle 4 day 1 (C4D1), after more than 5 weeks of nivolumab. Each of the patients experienced relapse following autologous stem cell transplantation, and their brentuximab vedotin exposure differed. Starting with thawed PBMCs, CD4+ T cells were purified by magnetic negative selection. Data came from immunoSEQ multiplex PCR; TCRdb stores just in-frame clones and leaves some out. Among around 11,000 clones, roughly 72% were seen once, and the ten largest hold about 3.1%. The specimen comprised CD4+ T cells from blood, sampled before the fourth cycle of nivolumab. These receptors were taken from a human donor with classical Hodgkin lymphoma.

The gene calls are TRBV6-6 and TRBJ1-5; 8 bases are shared with TRBD1. The J segment lost 4 bases and the V segment lost 4 bases, leaving 9 bases of the junction unmatched. This CDR3 region has 16 residues. CDR1 is MNHNY and CDR2 is SVGAGI in the germline V gene (reference sequence). CDR3 sequence (DNA): TGTGCCAGCAGTTCTTGGACAGGGCGGGAGAATCAGCCCCAGCATTTT. Amino acid sequence: CASSSWTGRENQPQHF.

The chain combines TRBV28 with TRBJ2-2; D uncertain. The germline CDR1 and CDR2 sequences are MDHEN and SYDVKM. The V and J ends lost 10 bases and 8 bases respectively, with 20 bases between them. The CDR3 has 14 residues. CDR3 loop: CATLGYSRSGELFF. Written as DNA, the CDR3 is TGTGCCACCCTGGGTTACAGCCGGTCTGGGGAGCTGTTTTTT. Filled out from reference TRBV28 and TRBJ2-2, the complete variable domain reads DVKVTQSSRYLVKRTGEKVFLECVQDMDHENMFWYRQDPGLGLRLIYFSYDVKMKEKGDIPEGYSVSREKKERFSLILESASTNQTSMYLCATLGYSRSGELFFGEGSRLTVL.

This rearrangement joins TRBV28 to TRBJ1-4; 10 nucleotides agree with TRBD1. V lost 2 bases and J lost 3; bases outside the gene matches: 0. Germline CDR1 reads MDHEN; CDR2 reads SYDVKM. The CDR3 contains 15 residues. The CDR3 loop is CASSLGQGANEKLFF. Here the CDR3 DNA reads TGTGCCAGCAGTTTAGGACAGGGGGCTAATGAAAAACTGTTTTTT. The whole variable domain, remainder taken from reference TRBV28 and TRBJ1-4, is DVKVTQSSRYLVKRTGEKVFLECVQDMDHENMFWYRQDPGLGLRLIYFSYDVKMKEKGDIPEGYSVSREKKERFSLILESASTNQTSMYLCASSLGQGANEKLFFGSGTQLSVL.

This chain links TRBV7-9 with TRBJ2-1, with D possibly TRBD2 on 5 matching bases. The germline V gene has CDR1 SEHNR and CDR2 FQNEAQ (reference sequence). With 4 bases removed from V and 0 bases from J, the gap between germline ends came to 7 bases. This CDR3 has 14 residues. This chain's CDR3 is CASSWELSYNEQFF. The CDR3 nucleotides read TGTGCCAGCAGCTGGGAGCTCTCCTACAATGAGCAGTTCTTC.

V usage is TRBV19 and J usage is TRBJ2-5, with 8 nucleotides matching TRBD2. V lost 5 bases to trimming and J lost 14 bases; unmatched junction nucleotides: 7. This CDR3 spans 11 amino acids. Germline V gene sequence: CDR1 LNHDA, CDR2 SQIVND (reference sequence). CDR3 nucleotide sequence: TGTGCCAGTAGTCGCTCGGGGGGGGTATACTTC. The encoded protein is CASSRSGGVYF.

This clone was counted a few times. The rearrangement joins TRBV29-1 to TRBJ2-1; perhaps TRBD1 as D (7 bases). The CDR3 is made up of 13 amino acids. V lost 4 bases and J 6 bases, leaving 13 bases between the germline ends. Germline V gene sequence: CDR1 SQVTM, CDR2 ANQGSEA. The CDR3 nucleotides read TGCAGCGTTGGGGGGCGGGACAGCAATGAGCAGTTCTTC. This encodes CSVGGRDSNEQFF.

The chain uses TRBV5-6 and TRBJ2-5; TRBD1 might be the D (6 bases). CDR1 SGHDT and CDR2 YYEEEE come from the germline V gene. This CDR3 is built from 15 residues. Deletions cut 2 bases from V and 0 bases from J, with 11 bases between. CDR3 DNA sequence: TGTGCCAGCAGCTTAACAGGGCTGAACCAAGAGACCCAGTACTTC. This codes for CASSLTGLNQETQYF.

The rearrangement links TRBV5-6 to TRBJ2-3; D uncertain. The CDR3 runs 12 residues. V lost 0 bases to trimming and J lost 2 bases, with 1 base between them. Germline lookup yields CDR1 SGHDT and CDR2 YYEEEE. Here the CDR3 reads CASSLATDTQYF. The DNA for the CDR3 is TGTGCCAGCAGCTTGGCCACAGATACGCAGTATTTT.

This sequence joins TRBV6-1 and TRBJ2-3, with D uncertain. CDR3 length: 15 residues. Trimming removed 8 bases from V and 5 bases from J, with 20 bases in between. Germline-derived CDR1 and CDR2 are MNHNS and SASEGT. CDR3 sequence: CASRASWFHVDTQYF. The CDR3 DNA reads TGTGCCAGCCGGGCTAGTTGGTTTCACGTAGATACGCAGTATTTT.

The rearrangement joins TRBV6-5 to TRBJ2-1; no firm D call. Trimming removed 6 bases at V and 6 bases at J, with 9 bases between. This CDR3 is 12 amino acids long. The germline V gene encodes CDR1 MNHEY and CDR2 SVGAGI. CDR3 amino acids: CASSDSPNEQFF. The CDR3 bases are TGTGCCAGCAGCGACTCCCCCAATGAGCAGTTCTTC.

V usage is TRBV7-8 and J usage is TRBJ2-1; 7 positions agree with TRBD2. V trimming: 7 bases; J trimming: 0 bases; junction bases outside the gene matches: 6. The CDR3 has 15 residues. CDR1 is SGHVS and CDR2 is FQNEAQ in the germline V gene. CDR3 nucleotides: TGTGCCAGCACCCTAGCGGAGAGCTCCTACAATGAGCAGTTCTTC. This gives the protein CASTLAESSYNEQFF.

This chain connects TRBV28 to TRBJ1-5; 9 bases line up with TRBD1. Looked up from germline, CDR1 is MDHEN and CDR2 is SYDVKM. J was trimmed by 6 bases and V by 5 bases; bases with no gene match: 5. The CDR3 extends over 14 amino acids. The CDR3 sequence: CASSLTGGGQPQHF. As DNA, the CDR3 is TGTGCCAGCAGTCTGACAGGGGGAGGTCAGCCCCAGCATTTT.

The sample holds a few counts of this clone. V and J are TRBV5-1 and TRBJ2-7; 10 nucleotides agree with TRBD1. Germline V gene lookup returns CDR1 SGHRS and CDR2 YFSETQ. V trimming: 4 bases; J trimming: 0 bases; junction bases outside the gene matches: 4. This CDR3 contains 15 residues. In DNA, the CDR3 is TGCGCCAGCAGCCCCCGGACAGGGGGCTCCTACGAGCAGTACTTC. Translating it yields CASSPRTGGSYEQYF. Supplemented by reference TRBV5-1 and TRBJ2-7, the full variable domain reads KAGVTQTPRYLIKTRGQQVTLSCSPISGHRSVSWYQQTPGQGLQFLFEYFSETQRNKGNFPGRFSGRQFSNSRSEMNVSTLELGDSALYLCASSPRTGGSYEQYFGPGTRLTVT.